The clone carrying this TCR beta chain has ten or more counts. Its antigen remains unknown. The sample belongs to a study of neurological immune-mediated disorders. In the study overall: For the approximately 35 multiple sclerosis patients, the disease was relapsing-remitting in some 31 and secondary progressive in 3. General study findings and limits: There was no association between the multiple sclerosis repertoire cluster and any clinical or MRI feature.

Germline V gene sequence: CDR1 KGHSH, CDR2 LQKENI. The CDR3 runs 15 residues. V was clipped by 1 base and J by 2 bases; unmatched bases: 5. By 5'RACE with 10-nucleotide random UMIs, the cDNA was made. Via MiXCR, TCRdb re-called the 5' RACE reads, giving one row per CDR3 protein. The profile shows tens of thousands of distinct CDR3 sequences, around 4.2% of them singletons. V usage is TRBV18 and J usage is TRBJ2-7; 7 bases agree with TRBD2. What was sequenced was PBMCs. The TCR originated in a man aged 30-40 years with multiple sclerosis. CDR3 DNA sequence: TGTGCCAGCTCACCACTTTACGGGGGGACCTACGAGCAGTACTTC. It translates to CASSPLYGGTYEQYF.